This T cell receptor (beta chain) is from a study of blood T cell repertoires in COVID-19. This clone was detected only once. CDR1 SGHVS and CDR2 FQNEAQ come from the germline V gene. V shed 5 bases and J shed 3 bases, with 5 bases lying between them. The CDR3 loop spans 12 amino acids. The assay was immunoSEQ multiplex PCR, and TCRdb's table has in-frame clones only and misses some. The data contain more than 85,000 clones, roughly 82% of them singletons. The source of this sequence is a man older than 75 with acute or convalescent COVID-19. The chain has TRBV7-8 and TRBJ1-3; D gene unclear. Sequencing was performed on peripheral blood. CDR3 in amino acids: CASSPRGNTIYF. In nucleotides, the CDR3 is TGTGCCAGCAGCCCCCGTGGAAACACCATATATTTT.